This T cell receptor beta chain came from a study of blood T cell repertoires in COVID-19. Turning to the study itself: COVID-19 samples collected from the United States, Italy and Spain covered acute and convalescent phases.

The length of the CDR3 is 13 residues. CDR1 is SGHAT, CDR2 FQDESV, per germline (reference sequence). Trimming took off 5 bases at V and 8 bases at J, with 13 bases between the two ends. TCRdb's table, derived via immunoSEQ multiplex PCR, lists solely in-frame clones and lacks some. The table lists tens of thousands of clones, about 82% of them singletons, with 20% to 25% in the top ten. V and J are TRBV11-1 and TRBJ2-1, with a tentative D call TRBD1 (5 bases). The sequence was collected from a woman of 80 years or more in a cohort sampled during active or convalescent COVID-19. Input material: peripheral blood. The CDR3 sequence: CASSQILGDEQFF. For the CDR3, the DNA is TGTGCCAGCAGCCAGATCTTAGGGGATGAGCAGTTCTTC.